This TCR beta chain was captured by sequencing in a study of early T cells in non-severe SARS-CoV-2 infection. Across the whole study: From unsorted whole blood, bulk RNA was sequenced, and the chains remained unpaired.

Individual cDNA molecules were tagged with unique molecular identifiers, the study reported. TCRdb used MiXCR to reprocess the 5' RACE reads, holding one entry per CDR3 protein. In the table there are 80,000 to 100,000 distinct CDR3 sequences, approximately 10% of which are singletons. V dropped 0 bases and J dropped 11 bases, with 19 bases sitting between them. CDR1 WSHSY and CDR2 SAAADI come from the germline V gene. This CDR3 contains 16 residues. This clonotype was obtained from an adult who was a healthcare worker with PCR-confirmed SARS-CoV-2 infection or an uninfected control (not recorded which). The V gene is TRBV10-2, the J gene TRBJ1-4; D might be TRBD1 (5 bases). Sequenced material: whole blood, taken at baseline. CDR3: CASSESPGFLSGKLFF. DNA for the CDR3: TGCGCCAGCAGTGAGTCTCCGGGCTTCCTTTCAGGGAAACTGTTTTTT.